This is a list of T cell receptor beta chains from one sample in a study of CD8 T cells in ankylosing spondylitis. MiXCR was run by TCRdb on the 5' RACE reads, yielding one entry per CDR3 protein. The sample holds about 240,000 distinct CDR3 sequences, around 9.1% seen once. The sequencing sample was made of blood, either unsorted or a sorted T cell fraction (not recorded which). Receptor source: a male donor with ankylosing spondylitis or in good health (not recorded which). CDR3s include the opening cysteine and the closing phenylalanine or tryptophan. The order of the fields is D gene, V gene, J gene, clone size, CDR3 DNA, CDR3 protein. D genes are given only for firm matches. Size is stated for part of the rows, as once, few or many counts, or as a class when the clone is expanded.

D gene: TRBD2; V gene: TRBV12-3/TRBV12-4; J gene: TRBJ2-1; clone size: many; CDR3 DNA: TGTGCCAGCAGTCCGGGACTAGCGGGGGGAAGGGAGCAGTTCTTC; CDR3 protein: CASSPGLAGGREQFF
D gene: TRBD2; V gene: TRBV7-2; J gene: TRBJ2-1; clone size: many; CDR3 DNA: TGTGCCAGCAGCCCAATTAGCGGGGATGAGCAGTTCTTC; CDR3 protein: CASSPISGDEQFF
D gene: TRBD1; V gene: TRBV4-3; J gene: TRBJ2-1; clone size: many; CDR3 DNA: TGCGCCAGCAGCCAACCCGGGACAGGGAAGAATGAGCAGTTCTTC; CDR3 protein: CASSQPGTGKNEQFF
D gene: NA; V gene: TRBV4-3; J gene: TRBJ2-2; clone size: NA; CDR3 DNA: TGCGCCAGCAGCCAACGCTCTGCCGGGGAGCTGTTTTTT; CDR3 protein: CASSQRSAGELFF
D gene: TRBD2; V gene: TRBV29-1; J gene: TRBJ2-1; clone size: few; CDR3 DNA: TGCAGCTCCGGGACTAGAGGGGGGTACAATGAGCAGTTCTTC; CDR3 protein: CSSGTRGGYNEQFF
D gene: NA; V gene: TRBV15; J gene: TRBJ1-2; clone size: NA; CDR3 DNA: TGTGCCACCAGCAGACAATCGGGGGCCCTGCCCGGTGGCTACACCTTC; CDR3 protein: CATSRQSGALPGGYTF
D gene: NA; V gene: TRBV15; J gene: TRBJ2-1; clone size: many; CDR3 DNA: TGTGCCACCAGCGAGAATTCCTACAATGAGCAGTTCTTC; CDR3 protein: CATSENSYNEQFF
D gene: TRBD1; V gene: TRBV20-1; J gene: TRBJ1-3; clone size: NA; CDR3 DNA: TGCAGTGCTGGACGGACAGGGCTCTCTGGAAACACCATATATTTT; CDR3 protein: CSAGRTGLSGNTIYF
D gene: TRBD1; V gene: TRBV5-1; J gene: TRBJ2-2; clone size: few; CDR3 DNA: TGCGCCAGCAGCTCAACCGGGACAGGGCCCATCGGGGAGCTGTTTTTT; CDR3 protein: CASSSTGTGPIGELFF
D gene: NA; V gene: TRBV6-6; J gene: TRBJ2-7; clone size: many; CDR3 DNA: TGTGCCAGCAGTTGGGAGAGGTCCGCGCAGTACTTC; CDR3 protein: CASSWERSAQYF
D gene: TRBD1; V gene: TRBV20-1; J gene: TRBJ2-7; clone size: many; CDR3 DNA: TGCAGTGCCCAAGGGGGCGGAAAAAGGGTCCCCGAGCAGTACTTC; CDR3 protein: CSAQGGGKRVPEQYF
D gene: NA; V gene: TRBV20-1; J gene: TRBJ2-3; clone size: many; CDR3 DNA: TGCAGTGCTAGAGATAGTGCGGGTCGATTCTTGCCAGATACGCAGTATTTT; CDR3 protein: CSARDSAGRFLPDTQYF
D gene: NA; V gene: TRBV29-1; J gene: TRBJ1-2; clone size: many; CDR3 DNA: TGCAGCGGCTTGACATCTCGGGGGCATGGCTACACCTTC; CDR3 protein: CSGLTSRGHGYTF
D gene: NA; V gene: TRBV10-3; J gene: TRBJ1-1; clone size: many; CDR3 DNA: TGTGCCACGAAGGGGACCGGATCCACTGAAGCTTTCTTT; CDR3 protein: CATKGTGSTEAFF
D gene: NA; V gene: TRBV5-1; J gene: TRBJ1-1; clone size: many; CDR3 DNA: TGCGCCAGCAGCTTTGGGAAGATGAACACTGAAGCTTTCTTT; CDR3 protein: CASSFGKMNTEAFF
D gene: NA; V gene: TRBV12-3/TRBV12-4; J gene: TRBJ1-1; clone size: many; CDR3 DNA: TGTGCCAGCAGTTTAAGGGGGGGTCCGAACACTGAAGCTTTCTTT; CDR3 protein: CASSLRGGPNTEAFF
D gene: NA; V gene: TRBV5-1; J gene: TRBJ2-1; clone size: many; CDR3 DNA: TGCGCCAGCAGCTTGTATGATGAGCAGTTCTTC; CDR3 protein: CASSLYDEQFF
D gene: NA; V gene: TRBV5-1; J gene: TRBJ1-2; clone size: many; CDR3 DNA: TGCGCCAGCAGCTTGGCCCGGGGAAATGGCTACACCTTC; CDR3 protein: CASSLARGNGYTF